This T cell receptor beta chain was profiled in a study of T-cell memory formation after mild COVID-19. CDR1 is SGHTA, CDR2 FQGNSA, per germline. The CDR3 sequence is 16 residues long. With V trimmed by 5 bases and J by 5 bases, 10 bases remained unmatched. In TCRdb, the 5' RACE reads were re-called with MiXCR into one record per CDR3 protein. The data show 550,000 to 650,000 distinct CDR3 sequences, approximately 15% seen once. The TCR sequence derives from an adult woman who had mild COVID-19 (a few samples of this study predate the infection). Cell type and time point are not known. Sequenced: PBMCs or a T cell subset sorted from them (not recorded which). The chain combines TRBV7-2 with TRBJ1-5; the match to TRBD1 covers 9 bases. For the CDR3, the DNA is TGTGCCAGCAGCCCGTCACAGGGGGCTGGCGATCAGCCCCAGCATTTT. Protein product: CASSPSQGAGDQPQHF.